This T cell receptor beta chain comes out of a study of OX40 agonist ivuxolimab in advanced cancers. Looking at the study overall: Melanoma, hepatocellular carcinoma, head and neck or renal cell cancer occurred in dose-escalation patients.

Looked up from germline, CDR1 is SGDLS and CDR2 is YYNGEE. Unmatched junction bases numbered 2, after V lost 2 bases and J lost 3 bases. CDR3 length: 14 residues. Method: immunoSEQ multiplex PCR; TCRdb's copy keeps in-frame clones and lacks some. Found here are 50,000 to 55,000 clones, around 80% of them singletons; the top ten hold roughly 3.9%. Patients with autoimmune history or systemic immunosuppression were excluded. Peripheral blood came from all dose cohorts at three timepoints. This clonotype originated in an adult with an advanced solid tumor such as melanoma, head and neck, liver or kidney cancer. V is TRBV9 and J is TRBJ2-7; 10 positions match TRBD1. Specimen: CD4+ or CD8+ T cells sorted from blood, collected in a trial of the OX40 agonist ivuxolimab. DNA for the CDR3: TGTGCCAGCAGCGTCGGGGACAGGGGCTACGAGCAGTACTTC. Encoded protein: CASSVGDRGYEQYF.